This passage covers 9 T cell receptor beta chains from one sample sequenced in a study of T cells in tumors after PD-1 blockade. Generated by immunoSEQ multiplex PCR, the TCRdb table keeps only in-frame clones and is missing some. The sample lists 10,000 to 15,000 clones; nearly 65% were seen once. Material: tumor tissue, obtained before anti-PD-1 treatment. The receptor set was obtained from a human donor with cutaneous squamous cell carcinoma.

In its sample, this clone is medium-sized (0.01 to 0.1%). The chain is built from TRBV30 and TRBJ1-3; TRBD1 might be the D (5 bases). Between the trimmed V and J ends, which lost 2 bases and 1 base, there was a span of 6 bases. The CDR3 has 13 residues. CDR1 and CDR2 (germline): GTSNPN, SVGIG (reference sequence). CDR3 in DNA: TGTGCCTGGAGTAAGGGGTCTGGAAACACCATATATTTT. The encoded protein is CAWSKGSGNTIYF. The whole variable domain, remainder taken from reference TRBV30 and TRBJ1-3, is SQTIHQWPATLVQPVGSPLSLECTVEGTSNPNLYWYRQAAGRGLQLLFYSVGIGQISSEVPQNLSASRPQDRQFILSSKKLLLSDSGFYLCAWSKGSGNTIYFGEGSWLTVV.

The CDR3 DNA is TGTGCCAGCAGCCAAGCGCGGACAGGGCTATTCAACTATGGCTACACCTTC. Translated, it gives CASSQARTGLFNYGYTF. The chain recombines TRBV3-1 (or the pseudogene TRBV3-2) with TRBJ1-2; 8 nucleotides align to TRBD1. Looked up from germline, CDR1 is LGHDT and CDR2 is YNNKEL (reference sequence). The CDR3 has 17 residues. The V and J ends lost 1 base and 2 bases, in that order; junction bases with no gene match: 9.

A single count supports this clone. The J gene is TRBJ2-7, the V gene TRBV27, with 8 bases aligning to TRBD1. J lost 2 bases, V lost 9 bases, and 6 bases had no gene match. The CDR3 spans 13 residues. CDR1 and CDR2 from the germline V gene are MNHEY and SMNVEV (reference sequence). The DNA of the CDR3 is TGTGCCAGTTCAGACAGGGGCCCCTACGAGCAGTACTTC. It specifies CASSDRGPYEQYF.

The rearrangement joins TRBV18 to TRBJ2-6; D remains ambiguous. Germline-derived CDR1 and CDR2 are KGHSH and LQKENI. Trimming removed 7 bases from V and 2 bases from J, with 9 bases in between. The CDR3 spans 14 residues. CDR3 in amino acids: CASLRQTGANVLTF. CDR3 DNA sequence: TGTGCCAGCTTACGACAAACTGGGGCCAACGTCCTGACTTTC.

The chain uses TRBV11-3 and TRBJ2-7; 7 bases are a match to TRBD2. The germline CDR1 and CDR2 sequences are SGHNT and YENEEA. The V and J ends lost 5 bases and 4 bases, in that order; junction bases with no gene match: 14. The CDR3 is made up of 16 amino acids. The CDR3 spells CASSDRKRGRGYEQYF. CDR3 nucleotides: TGTGCCAGCAGCGACCGGAAGCGGGGCCGGGGTTACGAGCAGTACTTC.

The CDR3 reads CASRADQAVYGYTF. The CDR3 DNA reads TGTGCCAGCAGGGCCGATCAGGCCGTCTATGGCTACACCTTC. The V gene is TRBV2, the J gene TRBJ1-2; no clear D. V was shortened by 6 bases and J by 4 bases, with 15 bases between the two germline ends. This CDR3 region has 14 residues. Germline V lookup: CDR1 SNHLY, CDR2 FYNNEI.

The V call is TRBV7-8, the J call TRBJ2-7; D remains unclear. CDR1 is SGHVS, CDR2 FQNEAQ, per germline. With 5 bases removed from V and 3 bases from J, the gap between germline ends came to 17 bases. CDR3 length equals 15 residues. The CDR3 loop is CASSTYGPSFYEQYF. Here the CDR3 DNA reads TGTGCCAGCAGCACCTATGGACCTTCTTTCTACGAGCAGTACTTC. Variable domain in full (rest from reference TRBV7-8 and TRBJ2-7): GAGVSQSPRYKVAKRGQDVALRCDPISGHVSLFWYQQALGQGPEFLTYFQNEAQLDKSGLPSDRFFAERPEGSVSTLKIQRTQQEDSAVYLCASSTYGPSFYEQYFGPGTRLTVT.

This sequence joins TRBV20-1 and TRBJ2-1; D remains unclear. The V end lost 3 bases, the J end lost 3 bases, and 12 bases lay between the germline ends. The CDR3 covers 14 residues. Germline V gives CDR1 DFQATT, CDR2 SNEGSKA (reference sequence). The CDR3 nucleotides are TGCAGTGCTAGTCGTGGGCTTAGCTACAATGAGCAGTTCTTC. Residues: CSASRGLSYNEQFF.

J is TRBJ2-7 and V is TRBV29-1, with a weak D call TRBD2 (5 bases). Trimming pared 4 bases from V and 2 bases from J, leaving 12 bases between. Germline V gene lookup returns CDR1 SQVTM and CDR2 ANQGSEA. This CDR3 is 13 amino acids long. For the CDR3, the DNA is TGCAGCGTTGCCGAGACTATAGCCTACGAGCAGTACTTC. Translation gives CSVAETIAYEQYF.